The 27 T cell receptor beta chains below all came from one sample that was sequenced in a study of control samples from healthy donors and cancer patients. TCRdb's table, derived via immunoSEQ multiplex PCR, lists solely in-frame clones and lacks some. The sample consists of around 110,000 clones, about 88% of them appearing once. The specimen was blood. The receptors come from a woman between 65 and 79 years old in good health.

This chain links TRBV18 with TRBJ2-3, with D maybe TRBD1 (6 bases). The CDR3 covers 16 residues. Germline values: CDR1 KGHSH, CDR2 LQKENI. V was clipped by 2 bases and J by 4 bases, with 16 bases between them. CDR3 in amino acids: CASSPIAGVDSDTQYF. CDR3 coding DNA: TGTGCCAGCTCACCAATTGCAGGGGTGGATTCAGATACGCAGTATTTT.

This chain connects TRBV15 to TRBJ2-5; D ambiguous. Germline CDR1 is LNHNV and CDR2 is YYDKDF (reference sequence). V dropped 0 bases and J dropped 0 bases, with 11 bases sitting between them. This CDR3 is 16 amino acids long. The CDR3 spells CATSREVGYYQETQYF. CDR3 coding DNA: TGTGCCACCAGCAGAGAGGTTGGGTATTACCAAGAGACCCAGTACTTC.

This chain joins TRBV5-1 and TRBJ1-3; tentative D call: TRBD1 (6 bases). The CDR3 runs to 15 residues. Trimming shortened V by 4 bases and J by 0 bases, and 11 bases separated the two germline ends. CDR1 is SGHRS and CDR2 is YFSETQ in the germline V gene. The CDR3 spells CASSNRADSGNTIYF. The CDR3 coding sequence is TGCGCCAGCAGCAACAGGGCTGACTCTGGAAACACCATATATTTT. Looking up the rest from reference TRBV5-1 and TRBJ1-3 gives the full variable domain: KAGVTQTPRYLIKTRGQQVTLSCSPISGHRSVSWYQQTPGQGLQFLFEYFSETQRNKGNFPGRFSGRQFSNSRSEMNVSTLELGDSALYLCASSNRADSGNTIYFGEGSWLTVV.

This rearrangement joins TRBV15 to TRBJ1-1, with no clear D. The CDR3 loop spans 12 amino acids. V lost 1 base and J lost 2, with 2 bases in between. Germline CDR1 and CDR2: LNHNV and YYDKDF (reference sequence). CDR3 loop: CATSRANTEAFF. DNA of the CDR3: TGTGCCACCAGCAGAGCAAACACTGAAGCTTTCTTT.

The chain has TRBV6-4 and TRBJ1-2; D call uncertain. Germline V gene data show CDR1 as MRHNA and CDR2 as SNTAGT. The CDR3 length is 14 residues. V was shortened by 0 bases and J by 3 bases, with 8 bases between the two germline ends. The CDR3 DNA reads TGTGCCAGCAGTGACTCCGGCGGGCACTATGGCTACACCTTC. It yields the protein CASSDSGGHYGYTF.

This clone showed up just once. The V gene is TRBV29-1, the J gene TRBJ1-6; TRBD1 matches at 7 bases. The CDR3 runs to 14 residues. The germline V gene has CDR1 SQVTM and CDR2 ANQGSEA. The trim removed 6 bases at V and 9 bases at J, leaving 11 bases unmatched. CDR3 sequence reads: CSVRGGAGSSPLHF. DNA for the CDR3: TGCAGCGTGCGAGGGGGCGCCGGGTCTTCACCCCTCCACTTT. Looking up the rest from reference TRBV29-1 and TRBJ1-6 gives the full variable domain: SAVISQKPSRDICQRGTSLTIQCQVDSQVTMMFWYRQQPGQSLTLIATANQGSEATYESGFVIDKFPISRPNLTFSTLTVSNMSPEDSSIYLCSVRGGAGSSPLHFGNGTRLTVT.

The chain carries TRBV27 and TRBJ1-1; no firm D call. Germline V gene sequence: CDR1 MNHEY, CDR2 SMNVEV (reference sequence). This CDR3 region has 15 residues. Trimming removed 5 bases at V and 1 base at J, with 14 bases between. The CDR3 bases are TGTGCCAGCAGTGCGCGTAGGGTCGGGAACACTGAAGCTTTCTTT. It codes for CASSARRVGNTEAFF.

The gene calls are TRBV11-2 and TRBJ1-5; no clear D gene. The germline V gene encodes CDR1 SGHAT and CDR2 FQNNGV. The V gene lost 1 base and the J gene lost 4 bases, with 5 bases spanning the gap. The CDR3 is made up of 13 amino acids. The CDR3 region is CASSLAGNQPQHF. The CDR3 bases are TGTGCCAGCAGCTTAGCTGGGAATCAGCCCCAGCATTTT. The whole variable domain, remainder taken from reference TRBV11-2 and TRBJ1-5, is EAGVAQSPRYKIIEKRQSVAFWCNPISGHATLYWYQQILGQGPKLLIQFQNNGVVDDSQLPKDRFSAERLKGVDSTLKIQPAKLEDSAVYLCASSLAGNQPQHFGDGTRLSIL.

V gene TRBV5-1 combines with J gene TRBJ2-7; D is perhaps TRBD1 (6 bases). Deletions cut 4 bases from V and 4 bases from J, with 15 bases between. Germline V gene sequence: CDR1 SGHRS, CDR2 YFSETQ. The length of the CDR3 is 14 residues. CDR3 in DNA: TGCGCCAGCAGCCCAACGGCAGGGGAGTACGAGCAGTACTTC. It is translated as CASSPTAGEYEQYF.

The chain recombines TRBV19 with TRBJ2-5; weak D call: TRBD1 (5 bases). CDR1 and CDR2 (germline): LNHDA, SQIVND (reference sequence). Trimming shortened V by 3 bases and J by 6 bases, and 14 bases separated the two germline ends. The CDR3 covers 14 residues. The CDR3 is CASSMDQGRKTQYF. Here the CDR3 DNA reads TGTGCCAGTAGTATGGATCAGGGCAGAAAGACCCAGTACTTC.

The CDR3 sequence is CASSLTASNTEAFF. As DNA, the CDR3 is TGTGCCAGCAGTTTAACAGCTTCTAACACTGAAGCTTTCTTT. The rearrangement uses TRBV28 and TRBJ1-1; D unclear. V dropped 2 bases and J dropped 2 bases, with 9 bases sitting between them. The CDR3 covers 14 residues. Per the germline V gene, CDR1 is MDHEN and CDR2 is SYDVKM.

This chain connects TRBV2 to TRBJ1-2, with 7 bases fitting TRBD1. Per the germline V gene, CDR1 is SNHLY and CDR2 is FYNNEI. J gave up 7 bases and V 6 bases, and 5 bases lay outside the gene matches. This CDR3 is 12 amino acids long. The CDR3 here is CASSRTGLGYTF. In DNA, the CDR3 is TGTGCCAGCAGCAGGACAGGTCTTGGCTACACCTTC. Together with reference TRBV2 and TRBJ1-2, the CDR3 gives the full variable domain: EPEVTQTPSHQVTQMGQEVILRCVPISNHLYFYWYRQILGQKVEFLVSFYNNEISEKSEIFDDQFSVERPDGSNFTLKIRSTKLEDSAMYFCASSRTGLGYTFGSGTRLTVV.

The V gene is TRBV6-5, the J gene TRBJ1-5; perhaps TRBD1 as D (5 bases). CDR3 length equals 15 residues. Per germline, CDR1 MNHEY and CDR2 SVGAGI. Between the trimmed V and J ends, which lost 8 bases and 4 bases, there was a span of 18 bases. The CDR3 coding sequence is TGTGCCAGCTGGACGCCCCGGGGCACGAATCAGCCCCAGCATTTT. It encodes CASWTPRGTNQPQHF.

The chain couples TRBV7-9 to TRBJ1-4; the D is unclear. Germline CDR1 is SEHNR and CDR2 is FQNEAQ (reference sequence). Trimming left V 1 base short and J 7 bases short, with 13 bases between. CDR3 size: 15 residues. The CDR3 DNA reads TGTGCCAGCAGCTTAGTCGCCGGGTGGATTGAAAAACTGTTTTTT. Amino acids: CASSLVAGWIEKLFF.

The chain has TRBV2 and TRBJ1-4; D call uncertain. V lost 6 bases and J lost 8, with 4 bases in between. Germline V gene sequence: CDR1 SNHLY, CDR2 FYNNEI. The CDR3 is 10 residues long. The DNA of the CDR3 is TGTGCCAGCAGAGACGAAAAACTGTTTTTT. Residues: CASRDEKLFF.

CDR3 nucleotide sequence: TGTGCCAGCAGCTTAGCGGGAGGGGTAGGCAATCAGCCCCAGCATTTT. Its protein is CASSLAGGVGNQPQHF. This sequence joins TRBV7-2 and TRBJ1-5; D is perhaps TRBD1 (5 bases). This CDR3 is built from 16 residues. Germline CDR1 SGHTA, CDR2 FQGNSA. V was cut by 0 bases and J by 2 bases, with 11 bases left in between.

In its sample, this clone was seen once. CDR3 sequence reads: CASSSDGGGSTDTQYF. CDR3 DNA sequence: TGTGCCAGCAGTTCGGACGGGGGGGGTAGCACAGATACGCAGTATTTT. The chain uses TRBV4-2 and TRBJ2-3, with 8 bases matching TRBD2. This CDR3 has 16 residues. CDR1 and CDR2 (germline): LGHNA, YNFKEQ. Trimming removed 6 bases from V and 0 bases from J; junction bases left unmatched: 8.

This chain uses TRBV10-3 with TRBJ1-4, with a weak D call TRBD1 (5 bases). The ends were cut back, 5 bases at V and 7 bases at J, with 14 bases in the middle. CDR1 is ENHRY and CDR2 is SYGVKD in the germline V gene. This CDR3 has 14 amino acids. The CDR3 loop is CAISTGTFLEKLFF. CDR3 DNA: TGTGCCATCAGTACCGGGACCTTTCTTGAAAAACTGTTTTTT.

The chain couples TRBV3-1 (or the pseudogene TRBV3-2) to TRBJ1-2; TRBD1 is a possible D gene (5 bases). The CDR3 loop spans 14 amino acids. The V end lost 1 base, the J end lost 3 bases, and 9 bases lay between the germline ends. The germline CDR1 and CDR2 sequences are LGHDT and YNNKEL (reference sequence). This CDR3 is CASSQADSDYGYTF. CDR3 DNA: TGTGCCAGCAGCCAAGCCGACAGTGACTATGGCTACACCTTC.

The chain has TRBV6-2 or TRBV6-3 and TRBJ1-2; D not certain. The V gene lost 2 bases and the J gene lost 3 bases, with 4 bases spanning the gap. Looked up from germline, CDR1 is MNHEY and CDR2 is SVGEGT. The CDR3 extends over 12 amino acids. Here the CDR3 DNA reads TGTGCCAGCAGTTACGGCGACTATGGCTACACCTTC. Its translation: CASSYGDYGYTF.

The chain recombines TRBV4-1 with TRBJ1-6; D remains ambiguous. Germline lookup yields CDR1 MGHRA and CDR2 YSYEKL. CDR3 length equals 16 residues. V was cut by 0 bases and J by 0 bases, with 6 bases left in between. DNA of the CDR3: TGCGCCAGCAGCCAAGAAGCATTCTCCTATAATTCACCCCTCCACTTT. Translated: CASSQEAFSYNSPLHF.

The V gene is TRBV5-4, the J gene TRBJ1-1, with D possibly being TRBD1 (5 bases). V lost 0 bases to trimming and J lost 0 bases, with 15 bases between them. This CDR3 contains 17 residues. Germline CDR1 and CDR2: SGHNT and YYREEE (reference sequence). CDR3 loop: CASSLGLWDALNTEAFF. The CDR3 nucleotides read TGTGCCAGCAGCTTGGGTTTATGGGACGCCTTGAACACTGAAGCTTTCTTT. Filled out from reference TRBV5-4 and TRBJ1-1, the complete variable domain reads ETGVTQSPTHLIKTRGQQVTLRCSSQSGHNTVSWYQQALGQGPQFIFQYYREEENGRGNFPPRFSGLQFPNYSSELNVNALELDDSALYLCASSLGLWDALNTEAFFGQGTRLTVV.

This chain joins TRBV19 and TRBJ1-1, with D unclear. Trimming left V 8 bases short and J 0 bases short, with 10 bases between. The CDR3 length is 13 residues. Per the germline V gene, CDR1 is LNHDA and CDR2 is SQIVND (reference sequence). For the CDR3, the DNA is TGTGCCAGTGAGAGGAGGATGAACACTGAAGCTTTCTTT. Its protein product is CASERRMNTEAFF.

This clone has only a few counts. This chain connects TRBV29-1 to TRBJ2-7; 11 bases are shared with TRBD1. Germline CDR1 and CDR2: SQVTM and ANQGSEA. The CDR3 contains 15 residues. J gave up 5 bases and V 0 bases, and 6 bases lay outside the gene matches. The CDR3 spells CSVEERDRGFNEQYF. Written as DNA, the CDR3 is TGCAGCGTTGAAGAGAGGGACAGGGGGTTCAACGAGCAGTACTTC.

V gene TRBV6-5 combines with J gene TRBJ1-2; TRBD1 aligns across 7 bases. Germline assignment: CDR1 MNHEY and CDR2 SVGAGI. This CDR3 has 13 amino acids. The V and J ends lost 6 bases and 3 bases, in that order; junction bases with no gene match: 4. The CDR3 DNA follows: TGTGCCAGCAGCATGACAGGGCACTATGGCTACACCTTC. The encoded protein is CASSMTGHYGYTF.

This clone was detected once. The V and J genes are TRBV7-3 and TRBJ2-5; TRBD1 aligns across 12 bases. The length of the CDR3 is 18 residues. The V and J ends lost 1 base and 0 bases, in that order; junction bases with no gene match: 6. CDR1 is SGHTA, CDR2 FQGTGA, per germline. The DNA of the CDR3 is TGTGCCAGCAGCTTAAGTGGGACAGGGGGCGTTAACCAAGAGACCCAGTACTTC. This translates into CASSLSGTGGVNQETQYF.

This chain connects TRBV29-1 to TRBJ2-3; possibly TRBD1 for D (5 bases). The CDR3 has 14 amino acids. Trimming pared 3 bases from V and 2 bases from J, leaving 12 bases between. Germline-derived CDR1 and CDR2 are SQVTM and ANQGSEA. The CDR3 bases are TGCAGCGTTGACGGGCAGGGCTACACAGATACGCAGTATTTT. It encodes CSVDGQGYTDTQYF.